This T cell receptor (beta chain) was retrieved from a study of cytomegalovirus exposure and HLA in healthy donors. Study in general: Early on, a data release was issued that held roughly 86 million unique TCRs from HLA-typed donors. Whole-study findings and limits: There were reportedly fewer N-insertions in an Asian-associated ancestry cluster than the roughly 670-donor mean, in a later analysis. Per a later analysis, 15,000 to 20,000 TCR beta sequences showed association with HLA alleles at 0.05 false discovery rate.

In regard to this clone: Its target is not known.

PCR was performed using 60 Vbeta and 13 Jbeta primers. Sequencing used immunoSEQ multiplex PCR; TCRdb keeps in-frame clones, though not all of them. The sample lists about 160,000 clones; 80% were seen once. The CDR3 sequence is 15 residues long. Unmatched junction bases numbered 4, after V lost 5 bases and J lost 2 bases. In germline, CDR1 is LNHNV, CDR2 YYDKDF (reference sequence). The donors, nominally healthy at sampling, likely had unrecorded immune exposures. This chain links TRBV15 with TRBJ2-1; 9 bases are shared with TRBD2. This TCR derives from a man aged 25-40 years in good health and CMV-seronegative. Material: PBMCs. The CDR3 sequence: CATSVTSGAYNEQFF. DNA for the CDR3: TGTGCCACCAGCGTGACTAGCGGAGCCTACAATGAGCAGTTCTTC.